These 23 T cell receptor beta chains came from one sample sequenced in a study of T cell responses to AZD1222 COVID-19 vaccine. Libraries were prepared by immunoSEQ multiplex PCR; TCRdb keeps only in-frame clonotypes and omits some of them. The sample contains 150,000 or so clones, about 91% of which appear only once. Sequencing was performed on peripheral blood, taken 28 days after the second AZD1222 dose. Receptors originate from an adult who received the AZD1222 COVID-19 vaccine.

J is TRBJ1-2 and V is TRBV18; possible D gene TRBD1, 5 bases. The V gene's germline CDR1 is KGHSH and CDR2 LQKENI. The CDR3 covers 16 residues. Deletions cut 6 bases from V and 4 bases from J, with 21 bases between. The CDR3 region has the DNA TGTGCCAGCTCTAGTGCTGGGACGGTTATACTCTATGGCTACACCTTC. It translates to CASSSAGTVILYGYTF. The complete variable domain, with remaining parts taken from reference TRBV18 and TRBJ1-2, reads NAGVMQNPRHLVRRRGQEARLRCSPMKGHSHVYWYRQLPEEGLKFMVYLQKENIIDESGMPKERFSAEFPKEGPSILRIQQVVRGDSAAYFCASSSAGTVILYGYTFGSGTRLTVV.

The V and J genes are TRBV24-1 and TRBJ2-3; D ambiguous. Trimming cost V 4 bases and J 12 bases, with 16 bases left between them. The germline CDR1 and CDR2 sequences are KGHDR and SFDVKD. The CDR3 loop spans 13 amino acids. CDR3 sequence: CATSDSRPSPQYF. CDR3 DNA sequence: TGTGCCACCAGTGACTCGCGGCCGAGTCCCCAGTATTTT.

The rearrangement uses TRBV7-9 and TRBJ1-1, with unresolved D. The germline CDR1 and CDR2 sequences are SEHNR and FQNEAQ (reference sequence). There are 15 residues in the CDR3. With 6 bases removed from V and 1 base from J, the gap between germline ends came to 15 bases. The CDR3 reads CASSLNAETNTEAFF. The CDR3 nucleotides read TGTGCCAGCAGTCTTAACGCGGAGACGAACACTGAAGCTTTCTTT.

V and J are TRBV4-2 and TRBJ1-5; TRBD1 matches at 8 bases. CDR1 is LGHNA and CDR2 is YNFKEQ in the germline V gene. V lost 0 bases, J lost 5 bases, and 9 bases stayed unmatched. The CDR3 contains 17 residues. The CDR3 bases are TGTGCCAGCAGCCAAGATTCGGGACAGGAACCTTATCAGCCCCAGCATTTT. Translated: CASSQDSGQEPYQPQHF.

The rearrangement links TRBV5-4 to TRBJ1-2, with D possibly matching TRBD1 (6 bases). Trimming took 1 base from V and 3 from J, leaving 16 bases between them. Per the germline V gene, CDR1 is SGHNT and CDR2 is YYREEE (reference sequence). The CDR3 has 16 residues. The CDR3 coding sequence is TGTGCCAGCAGCTTGCTGATGGGGCAGGGGTACTATGGCTACACCTTC. This sequence encodes CASSLLMGQGYYGYTF.

The rearrangement links TRBV25-1 to TRBJ2-2; 7 bases are a match to TRBD2. With V trimmed by 2 bases and J by 4 bases, 4 bases remained unmatched. The CDR3 loop spans 15 amino acids. From germline, CDR1 is MGHDK and CDR2 SYGVNS. The CDR3 DNA sequence: TGTGCCAGCAGTGAACAGGGAGGGATCACCGGGGAGCTGTTTTTT. It specifies CASSEQGGITGELFF.

The chain carries TRBV15 and TRBJ1-1, with D tentatively TRBD1 (5 bases). CDR1 and CDR2 (germline): LNHNV, YYDKDF (reference sequence). Trimming took off 2 bases at V and 2 bases at J, with 15 bases between the two ends. This CDR3 spans 16 amino acids. The CDR3, as DNA: TGTGCCACCAGCAGAAGCAAAGACAGCCTTAACACTGAAGCTTTCTTT. It encodes CATSRSKDSLNTEAFF.

The chain combines TRBV7-2 with TRBJ2-5; unclear D gene. The CDR3 loop spans 15 amino acids. CDR1 SGHTA and CDR2 FQGNSA come from the germline V gene. V was cut by 6 bases and J by 9 bases, with 23 bases left in between. In DNA form, the CDR3 reads TGTGCCAGCAGGTCGTCGGGCAGTCAATTTGGGCCCCAGTACTTC. Translated, it gives CASRSSGSQFGPQYF.

J is TRBJ1-1 and V is TRBV5-1; TRBD1 matches at 8 bases. Unmatched junction bases numbered 8, after V lost 4 bases and J lost 3 bases. The CDR3 runs to 15 residues. The germline V gene has CDR1 SGHRS and CDR2 YFSETQ. CDR3 nucleotides: TGCGCCAGCAGCACTCAACAGGGGGGAGACACTGAAGCTTTCTTT. Its translation is CASSTQQGGDTEAFF. Full variable domain (outside the CDR3, taken from reference TRBV5-1 and TRBJ1-1): KAGVTQTPRYLIKTRGQQVTLSCSPISGHRSVSWYQQTPGQGLQFLFEYFSETQRNKGNFPGRFSGRQFSNSRSEMNVSTLELGDSALYLCASSTQQGGDTEAFFGQGTRLTVV.

This clone was seen once. This chain connects TRBV4-1 to TRBJ1-5; 7 bases line up with TRBD1. The CDR3 contains 15 residues. The trim removed 5 bases at V and 9 bases at J, leaving 13 bases unmatched. Germline V gene data show CDR1 as MGHRA and CDR2 as YSYEKL. CDR3 protein: CASSSGQSPLPPQHF. Written as DNA, the CDR3 is TGCGCCAGCAGCTCGGGACAGTCCCCTCTTCCGCCCCAGCATTTT.

V usage is TRBV5-1 and J usage is TRBJ2-1; 11 bases map to TRBD2. The germline gives CDR1 SGHRS, CDR2 YFSETQ. V lost 4 bases to trimming and J lost 4 bases; unmatched junction nucleotides: 4. This CDR3 is built from 15 residues. In nucleotides, the CDR3 is TGCGCCAGCAGCCGCACTAGCGGGGGTTACAATGAGCAGTTCTTC. Its protein product is CASSRTSGGYNEQFF.

This clone was counted only a few times. The chain recombines TRBV7-6 with TRBJ1-6; D unresolved. Germline CDR1 is SGHVS and CDR2 is FNYEAQ. Trimming took 1 base from V and 0 from J, leaving 10 bases between them. There are 17 residues in the CDR3. The CDR3 DNA follows: TGTGCCAGCAGCTTAGAAGCGGATAGCTCCTATAATTCACCCCTCCACTTT. Its translation: CASSLEADSSYNSPLHF.

The rearrangement uses TRBV6-1 and TRBJ1-2; weak D call: TRBD1 (6 bases). The CDR3 has 17 amino acids. The germline V gene has CDR1 MNHNS and CDR2 SASEGT. V was clipped by 3 bases and J by 8 bases, with 25 bases between them. The CDR3 DNA reads as TGTGCCAGCAGTGATCTTCCCGTATCCCAGGGGAGGAACGGCTACACCTTC. This gives the protein CASSDLPVSQGRNGYTF.

This sequence joins TRBV18 and TRBJ1-4, with D maybe TRBD1 (5 bases). With 2 bases removed from V and 1 base from J, the gap between germline ends came to 11 bases. The germline gives CDR1 KGHSH, CDR2 LQKENI. The CDR3 totals 16 residues. CDR3 region: CASSPIQVITNEKLFF. The CDR3 DNA reads TGTGCCAGCTCACCAATACAGGTTATAACTAATGAAAAACTGTTTTTT. Full variable domain (remainder filled in from reference TRBV18 and TRBJ1-4): NAGVMQNPRHLVRRRGQEARLRCSPMKGHSHVYWYRQLPEEGLKFMVYLQKENIIDESGMPKERFSAEFPKEGPSILRIQQVVRGDSAAYFCASSPIQVITNEKLFFGSGTQLSVL.

The rearrangement uses TRBV19 and TRBJ1-5; a possible D gene is TRBD1 (5 bases). Deletions cut 7 bases from V and 0 bases from J, with 10 bases between. Germline CDR1 is LNHDA and CDR2 is SQIVND (reference sequence). The CDR3 extends over 14 amino acids. Written as DNA, the CDR3 is TGTGCCAGTACCCCGGGGGATAGCAATCAGCCCCAGCATTTT. Its translation is CASTPGDSNQPQHF.

In its sample, this clone was seen once. The genes are TRBV10-3 and TRBJ1-2; 9 bases match TRBD1. Germline lookup yields CDR1 ENHRY and CDR2 SYGVKD. This CDR3 region has 17 residues. The trim removed 10 bases at V and 5 bases at J, leaving 20 bases unmatched. This CDR3 is CATEPGQGGLQSYGYTF. In DNA form, the CDR3 reads TGTGCCACCGAACCGGGACAGGGAGGGTTGCAGTCTTATGGCTACACCTTC.

This chain connects TRBV29-1 to TRBJ2-1; D remains ambiguous. CDR1 is SQVTM, CDR2 ANQGSEA, per germline. Trimming left V 3 bases short and J 2 bases short, with 11 bases between. The CDR3 sequence is 14 residues long. The CDR3 DNA sequence: TGCAGCGTTGAGGGCCCTAGGGCCTACAATGAGCAGTTCTTC. This sequence encodes CSVEGPRAYNEQFF.

The rearrangement uses TRBV27 and TRBJ1-4; maybe TRBD1 (5 bases). This CDR3 contains 15 residues. The V gene lost 3 bases and the J gene lost 2 bases, with 10 bases spanning the gap. CDR1 is MNHEY and CDR2 is SMNVEV in the germline V gene (reference sequence). The CDR3 nucleotides read TGTGCCAGCAGTTTGACAGTAGGCACTAATGAAAAACTGTTTTTT. It translates to CASSLTVGTNEKLFF.

This clone was detected only once. CDR3 protein: CASGFRILSSYNEQFF. The CDR3, as DNA: TGTGCTAGTGGTTTTCGGATTTTGAGCTCCTACAATGAGCAGTTCTTC. The V and J genes are TRBV12-5 and TRBJ2-1, with D uncertain. Trimming shortened V by 3 bases and J by 0 bases, and 12 bases separated the two germline ends. The CDR3 runs 16 residues. CDR1 is LGHNT, CDR2 FRNRAP, per germline.

The chain uses TRBV19 and TRBJ1-3; no firm D call. The CDR3 covers 14 residues. The ends were cut back, 3 bases at V and 2 bases at J, with 8 bases in the middle. Germline CDR1 reads LNHDA; CDR2 reads SQIVND (reference sequence). The CDR3 sequence is CASSIMRPGNTIYF. CDR3 DNA sequence: TGTGCCAGTAGTATCATGAGACCTGGAAACACCATATATTTT.

The chain has TRBV3-1 (or the pseudogene TRBV3-2) and TRBJ2-2, with 9 bases lining up with TRBD1. Germline V gene sequence: CDR1 LGHDT, CDR2 YNNKEL (reference sequence). V lost 4 bases, J lost 5 bases, and 11 bases stayed unmatched. The CDR3 runs to 17 residues. This CDR3 reads CASSRLGTGKGTGELFF. As DNA, the CDR3 is TGTGCCAGCAGCCGACTTGGGACAGGGAAGGGGACCGGGGAGCTGTTTTTT.

The chain joins TRBV6-5 to TRBJ1-2; possible D gene TRBD1, 6 bases. The CDR3 runs 14 residues. The germline V gene encodes CDR1 MNHEY and CDR2 SVGAGI. The V end was cut by 0 bases, the J end by 8 bases, with 13 bases between. CDR3 amino acids: CASSYSGQGRGYTF. CDR3 sequence (DNA): TGTGCCAGCAGTTACTCGGGGCAGGGGAGAGGCTACACCTTC.

The chain has TRBV5-5 and TRBJ2-5; no firm D call. V dropped 0 bases and J dropped 5 bases, with 14 bases sitting between them. The CDR3 is made up of 15 amino acids. Germline CDR1 is SGHKS and CDR2 is YYEKEE (reference sequence). As DNA, the CDR3 is TGTGCCAGCAGCTTGGGGCAGGTCATCTGGGAGACCCAGTACTTC. This translates into CASSLGQVIWETQYF.